This T cell receptor beta chain was sequenced for a study of T-cell reconstitution after alpha-beta-depleted transplantation in children. For TCRbeta, the library was prepared with unique molecular identifiers. TCRdb called the PCR reads again in MiXCR, with one record for every CDR3 protein. The sample carries approximately 800,000 distinct CDR3 sequences, roughly 15% recorded once. Per germline, CDR1 MGHRA and CDR2 YSYEKL. Trimming left V 1 base short and J 7 bases short, with 11 bases between. This CDR3 contains 14 residues. The rearrangement uses TRBV4-1 and TRBJ1-5; a possible D gene is TRBD1 (5 bases). The source of this sequence is a male patient aged 10-17 years who had a stem cell transplant for acute lymphoblastic leukemia, so the T cells may come from the graft donor. The sample here was PBMCs, mostly from graft donor cells, taken 360 days after TCRalphabeta/CD19-depleted stem cell transplant. CDR3 residues: CASSQGGGFQPQHF. The DNA of the CDR3 is TGCGCCAGCAGCCAAGGTGGGGGGTTCCAGCCCCAGCATTTT.